A single sample is the source of the 3 T cell receptor beta chains below, sequenced in a study of beta chain features in type 1 diabetes. These receptors lack a known antigen. General study findings and limits: Within each of all four CD4+ subsets, Type 1 diabetes patients had TCRB CDR3s that were moderately but significantly shorter.

The whole isolated RNA underwent reverse transcription, so sequencing captured expressed TCRB transcripts. Profiling relied on immunoSEQ multiplex PCR, and the TCRdb table lists in-frame clones only, not all of them. The data contain hundreds of thousands of clones, about an eighth of them seen just once; the ten biggest clones take up 0.035% to 0.04%. Sequenced material: naive CD4+ T cells from blood. Receptor source: a man between 18 and 29 years old with type 1 diabetes.

The chain joins TRBV11-2 to TRBJ1-2; D is ambiguous. The germline CDR1 and CDR2 sequences are SGHAT and FQNNGV. Trimming stripped 3 bases from V and 4 bases from J, with 15 bases between. This CDR3 has 15 amino acids. CDR3: CASSFSPGVIYGYTF. The CDR3 nucleotides read TGTGCCAGCAGCTTTTCTCCGGGTGTAATCTATGGCTACACCTTC.

This clone has more than one count but fewer than ten. This sequence joins TRBV6-5 and TRBJ2-5; tentatively, D is TRBD1 (6 bases). The CDR3 contains 15 residues. V dropped 0 bases and J dropped 2 bases, with 10 bases sitting between them. Per germline, CDR1 MNHEY and CDR2 SVGAGI. The CDR3 DNA reads TGTGCCAGCAGTTACTCGGAAAGGGGGCAAGAGACCCAGTACTTC. Translating gives CASSYSERGQETQYF.

This clone came up a few times. The chain joins TRBV5-6 to TRBJ2-3; 11 nucleotides match TRBD2. J lost 2 bases, V lost 4 bases, and 6 bases had no gene match. The CDR3 extends over 16 amino acids. Germline CDR1 is SGHDT and CDR2 is YYEEEE. The CDR3 loop is CASSGQTSGVTDTQYF. CDR3 bases: TGTGCCAGCAGCGGACAGACTAGCGGGGTCACAGATACGCAGTATTTT.